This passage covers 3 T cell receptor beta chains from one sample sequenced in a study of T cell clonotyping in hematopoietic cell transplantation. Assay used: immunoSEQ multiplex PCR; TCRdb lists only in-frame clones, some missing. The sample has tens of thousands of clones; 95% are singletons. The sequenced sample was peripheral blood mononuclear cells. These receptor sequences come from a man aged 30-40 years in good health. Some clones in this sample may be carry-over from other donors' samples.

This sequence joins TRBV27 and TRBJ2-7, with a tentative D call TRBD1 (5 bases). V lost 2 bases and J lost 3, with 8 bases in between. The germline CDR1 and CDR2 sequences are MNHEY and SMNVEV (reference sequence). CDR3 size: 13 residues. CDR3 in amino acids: CASSLSQGYEQYF. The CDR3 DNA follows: TGTGCCAGCAGTTTAAGTCAGGGCTACGAGCAGTACTTC.

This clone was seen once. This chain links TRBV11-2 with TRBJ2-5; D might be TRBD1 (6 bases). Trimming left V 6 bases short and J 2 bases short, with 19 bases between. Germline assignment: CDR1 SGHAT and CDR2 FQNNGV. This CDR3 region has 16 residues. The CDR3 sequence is CASRSPDRLTQETQYF. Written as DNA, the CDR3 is TGTGCCAGCAGGTCCCCGGACAGACTCACACAAGAGACCCAGTACTTC.

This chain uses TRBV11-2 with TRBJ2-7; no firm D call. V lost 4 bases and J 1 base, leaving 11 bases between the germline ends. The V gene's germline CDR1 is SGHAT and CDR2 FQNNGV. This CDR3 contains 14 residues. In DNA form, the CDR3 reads TGTGCCAGCAGCTCGGGCTACGGTTCCTACGAGCAGTACTTC. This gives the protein CASSSGYGSYEQYF. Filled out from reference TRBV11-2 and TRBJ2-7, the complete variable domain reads EAGVAQSPRYKIIEKRQSVAFWCNPISGHATLYWYQQILGQGPKLLIQFQNNGVVDDSQLPKDRFSAERLKGVDSTLKIQPAKLEDSAVYLCASSSGYGSYEQYFGPGTRLTVT.